The 19 T cell receptor beta chains listed next were all sequenced from one sample in a study of blood T cell repertoires in COVID-19. TCRdb keeps only in-frame clones here, not all; method: immunoSEQ multiplex PCR. The table shows around 150,000 clones, with 78% occurring only once. Sequencing used peripheral blood. These receptors originate from a man in his sixties who had recovered from COVID-19.

The chain employs TRBV19 and TRBJ1-5, with 9 bases that match TRBD1. Losses at the gene ends were 6 bases for V and 3 bases for J; bases not matched to a gene: 6. Germline CDR1 is LNHDA and CDR2 is SQIVND (reference sequence). This CDR3 region has 15 residues. CDR3 sequence (DNA): TGTGCCAGTAGCGAGGGACAGGGACCCAATCAGCCCCAGCATTTT. Translated, it gives CASSEGQGPNQPQHF.

V is TRBV7-2 and J is TRBJ2-3, with 9 bases fitting TRBD2. The germline V gene encodes CDR1 SGHTA and CDR2 FQGNSA. This CDR3 spans 16 amino acids. With V trimmed by 3 bases and J by 1 base, 5 bases remained unmatched. The CDR3, as DNA: TGTGCCAGCAGCTTGCGGGGGGGCATTGGCACAGATACGCAGTATTTT. This sequence encodes CASSLRGGIGTDTQYF.

A note on this clone: One junction end does not reproduce the germline sequence, and a read error may be involved. For the CDR3, the DNA is TGTGCTAGCAGCTTAGTTGGCGGTAGCTCCTACAATGAGCAGTTCTTC. Amino acid sequence: CASSLVGGSSYNEQFF. The rearrangement joins TRBV7-7 to TRBJ2-1; no firm D call. The CDR3 length is 16 residues. Germline-derived CDR1 and CDR2 are SSHAT and FNYEAQ (reference sequence).

The chain carries TRBV6-2 or TRBV6-3 and TRBJ1-2; D possibly corresponds to TRBD1 (5 bases). V lost 6 bases, J lost 4 bases, and 18 bases lay in between. Germline V gene lookup returns CDR1 MNHEY and CDR2 SVGEGT. This CDR3 has 15 residues. CDR3 bases: TGTGCCAGCAGCAAGATTCCCAGGGATACCTATGGCTACACCTTC. It specifies CASSKIPRDTYGYTF.

The CDR3 nucleotides are TGTGCCAGCAGACCTGACAGAAGCTCCTACAATGAGCAGTTCTTC. This sequence encodes CASRPDRSSYNEQFF. The chain uses TRBV3-1 (or the pseudogene TRBV3-2) and TRBJ2-1, with D possibly TRBD1 on 5 matching bases. V was cut by 6 bases and J by 0 bases, with 12 bases left in between. The CDR3 runs 15 residues. The germline CDR1 and CDR2 sequences are LGHDT and YNNKEL (reference sequence).

This chain connects TRBV21-1 to TRBJ1-6. TRBV21-1 is deemed a pseudogene. CDR3 length equals 16 residues. As DNA, the CDR3 is TGTGCCAGCAGCAAAGACAGGCCGCGGGGGAATTCACCCCTCCACTTT. Protein: CASSKDRPRGNSPLHF.

This clone was observed a handful of times. This rearrangement joins TRBV28 to TRBJ1-6; 7 nucleotides agree with TRBD1. Germline CDR1 is MDHEN and CDR2 is SYDVKM. The J segment lost 5 bases and the V segment lost 5 bases, leaving 3 bases of the junction unmatched. CDR3 length: 14 residues. CDR3 in DNA: TGTGCCAGCAGTCCGGGACAGAATAATTCACCCCTCCACTTT. Protein sequence: CASSPGQNNSPLHF.

V is TRBV6-4 and J is TRBJ2-3, with D possibly being TRBD2 (6 bases). Trimming stripped 6 bases from V and 4 bases from J, with 11 bases between. Per the germline V gene, CDR1 is MRHNA and CDR2 is SNTAGT. The CDR3 runs to 13 residues. CDR3 sequence (DNA): TGTGCCAGCAGATACAGCGGGTCAGATACGCAGTATTTT. This encodes CASRYSGSDTQYF.

This clone was found a few times. This chain connects TRBV7-2 to TRBJ2-7; no definite D call. CDR3 size: 12 residues. Germline-derived CDR1 and CDR2 are SGHTA and FQGNSA. V was trimmed by 2 bases and J by 5 bases, leaving 7 bases between them. CDR3 loop: CASSLRSHEQYF. CDR3 sequence (DNA): TGTGCCAGCAGCTTAAGAAGCCACGAGCAGTACTTC.

The rearrangement uses TRBV2 and TRBJ1-4; tentative D call: TRBD1 (6 bases). This CDR3 contains 14 residues. V lost 7 bases and J lost 3, with 12 bases in between. Per germline, CDR1 SNHLY and CDR2 FYNNEI. CDR3 nucleotides: TGTGCCAGCAAAACAGGGTTTGCTAATGAAAAACTGTTTTTT. Translation gives CASKTGFANEKLFF.

The V and J genes are TRBV6-1 and TRBJ1-4, with a weak D call TRBD1 (5 bases). Germline V gives CDR1 MNHNS, CDR2 SASEGT. V gave up 2 bases and J gave up 7 bases, with 11 bases separating them. The CDR3 totals 14 residues. The CDR3 region has the DNA TGTGCCAGCAGTGAAAGTTCAGGGCCTGAAAAACTGTTTTTT. Its translation is CASSESSGPEKLFF.

V is TRBV5-6 and J is TRBJ1-2; possible D gene TRBD1, 6 bases. The CDR3 length is 16 residues. Germline lookup yields CDR1 SGHDT and CDR2 YYEEEE. The V gene lost 4 bases and the J gene lost 8 bases, with 24 bases spanning the gap. Written as DNA, the CDR3 is TGTGCCAGCAGCATTTTTGACCGGGACACTAAAAAGGGCTACACCTTC. Translated, it gives CASSIFDRDTKKGYTF.

The chain has TRBV7-9 and TRBJ1-6, with TRBD1 identical over 8 bases. This CDR3 has 18 amino acids. Germline V lookup: CDR1 SEHNR, CDR2 FQNEAQ (reference sequence). The J segment lost 2 bases and the V segment lost 2 bases, leaving 8 bases of the junction unmatched. CDR3 sequence: CASSLPQGASPYNSPLHF. The CDR3, as DNA: TGTGCCAGCAGCTTACCTCAGGGGGCTAGTCCCTATAATTCACCCCTCCACTTT.

The chain carries TRBV28 and TRBJ2-1; D is unresolved. The CDR3 has 16 residues. Trimming pared 1 base from V and 1 base from J, leaving 11 bases between. The germline V gene has CDR1 MDHEN and CDR2 SYDVKM. Here the CDR3 DNA reads TGTGCCAGCAGTTTATCACTCCTCCGGTCCTACAATGAGCAGTTCTTC. This gives the protein CASSLSLLRSYNEQFF.

The rearrangement joins TRBV7-6 to TRBJ2-3, with unresolved D. Germline V CDR1 and CDR2: SGHVS, FNYEAQ. CDR3 length equals 14 residues. V lost 4 bases to trimming and J lost 3 bases, with 11 bases between them. The CDR3, as DNA: TGTGCCAGCAGCTCAGCGTACCAGACAGATACGCAGTATTTT. It yields the protein CASSSAYQTDTQYF.

As to this clone: One end of the junction does not line up with germline, which may come from a read error. This chain joins TRBV6-2 or TRBV6-3 and TRBJ1-1, with a possible D match to TRBD1 (6 bases). Germline values: CDR1 MNHEY, CDR2 SVGEGT. This CDR3 contains 17 residues. The CDR3 coding sequence is TGTGCCAGCAGTTACGGTGGTGGGGGGGGGTGGACAGCGGCGGAGGCCTTT. It codes for CASSYGGGGGWTAAEAF.

This clone was counted between two and nine times. The chain has TRBV3-1 (or the pseudogene TRBV3-2) and TRBJ2-2, with 14 nucleotides matching TRBD2. The trim removed 1 base at V and 5 bases at J, leaving 6 bases unmatched. The CDR3 is made up of 18 amino acids. Germline V gene sequence: CDR1 LGHDT, CDR2 YNNKEL (reference sequence). The CDR3 coding sequence is TGTGCCAGCAGCCAAGGGCAGGGACTAGCGGGAGATACCGGGGAGCTGTTTTTT. Protein sequence: CASSQGQGLAGDTGELFF.

This chain links TRBV30 with TRBJ1-1, with a tentative D call TRBD1 (6 bases). Trimming shortened V by 3 bases and J by 0 bases, and 8 bases separated the two germline ends. The CDR3 has 13 residues. CDR1 and CDR2 from the germline V gene are GTSNPN and SVGIG (reference sequence). This CDR3 is CAWRQGLNTEAFF. The DNA for the CDR3 is TGTGCCTGGAGGCAGGGGTTGAACACTGAAGCTTTCTTT.

The V gene is TRBV19, the J gene TRBJ1-2; no clear D. V was clipped by 5 bases and J by 2 bases, with 9 bases between them. CDR3 length: 13 residues. Germline loops: CDR1 LNHDA, CDR2 SQIVND (reference sequence). The DNA of the CDR3 is TGTGCCAGTAGTGCCGACAACAACTATGGCTACACCTTC. Protein product: CASSADNNYGYTF.